This T cell receptor (beta chain) was captured in a study of tumor and adjacent non-tumor tissue in lung cancer. Across the whole study: Histology: about a dozen adenocarcinoma, a couple of squamous cell carcinoma, 1 small cell lung cancer.

Study-level points and caveats: Shorter survival was associated with higher TCR diversity in tumors.

The CDR3 contains 14 residues. Germline V lookup: CDR1 SGHAT, CDR2 FQNNGV. V lost 6 bases and J 2 bases, leaving 14 bases between the germline ends. The template was RNA from unsorted bulk tissue. Distant lung tissue was collected more than 3 cm away from the tumor edge. About this clonotype: Its target is unknown.

TCRbeta libraries were built with three rounds of nested PCR, modified from ARM-PCR. MiXCR, applied by TCRdb to the multiplex PCR reads, yields one record per CDR3 protein. The table records around 82,000 distinct CDR3 sequences, 80% to 90% of them present only once. V and J are TRBV11-2 and TRBJ2-7; no clear D. This TCR was sampled from a man in his sixties with non-small cell lung cancer. Input material: distant non-tumor lung tissue. CDR3 residues: CASSLTDVAYEQYF. In DNA, the CDR3 is TGTGCCAGCAGTTTAACTGACGTTGCCTACGAGCAGTACTTC.